These T cell receptor beta chains were read from a single sample in a study of CD8 T cells in Susac syndrome. TCRdb analysed the immunoSEQ multiplex PCR reads with MiXCR anew, one entry per CDR3 protein. The repertoire holds under 200,000 distinct CDR3 sequences, with around 94% as singletons. The sequenced sample was CD4+ T cells from PBMCs. The receptors were sampled from a human donor in good health. CDR3s include the opening cysteine and the closing phenylalanine or tryptophan. D genes are given only for firm matches.

cdr3_aa,cdr3_nt,v_call,d_call,j_call
CASSSRLAGGDTQYF,TGTGCCAGCAGCTCTAGACTAGCGGGGGGAGATACGCAGTATTTT,TRBV9,TRBD2,TRBJ2-3
CASRGLAGGTQYF,TGTGCCAGCAGAGGACTAGCGGGGGGAACCCAGTACTTC,TRBV12-3/TRBV12-4,TRBD2,TRBJ2-5
CASSLEAPLTGELFF,TGTGCCAGCAGTTTAGAGGCACCGCTCACCGGGGAGCTGTTTTTT,TRBV12-3/TRBV12-4,-,TRBJ2-2
CASSQERLPYNEQFF,TGCGCCAGCAGCCAAGAGCGGCTACCCTACAATGAGCAGTTCTTC,TRBV4-1,-,TRBJ2-1
CASSLARDYEQFF,TGTGCCAGCAGCTTAGCGCGGGACTACGAGCAGTTCTTC,TRBV7-3,TRBD2,TRBJ2-1
CASSEYADTQYF,TGTGCCAGCAGTGAGTATGCAGATACGCAGTATTTT,TRBV2,-,TRBJ2-3
CASSQDRRGEFF,TGTGCCAGCAGCCAAGATCGGAGGGGGGAATTCTTC,TRBV3-1,-,TRBJ1-2
CASSVQELPSYEQYF,TGTGCCAGCAGCGTGCAGGAACTTCCTTCCTACGAGCAGTACTTC,TRBV9,-,TRBJ2-7
CSVGTGTETQYF,TGCAGCGTGGGAACTGGGACAGAGACCCAGTACTTC,TRBV29-1,-,TRBJ2-5
CSVEDPGEAFF,TGCAGCGTTGAAGACCCCGGGGAAGCTTTCTTT,TRBV29-1,-,TRBJ1-1
CASTLGGISYEQYF,TGTGCCAGCACCCTAGGGGGGATTAGCTACGAGCAGTACTTC,TRBV7-9,-,TRBJ2-7
CASSLDLAALSF,TGTGCCAGCAGCTTAGATCTAGCCGCGTTGTCTTTT,TRBV7-2,-,TRBJ2-3
CASRGTGNNEQFF,TGTGCCAGCAGGGGGACGGGTAACAATGAGCAGTTCTTC,TRBV6-5,-,TRBJ2-1
CASSVDQRGAYNEQFF,TGTGCCAGCAGCGTAGACCAGCGGGGGGCTTACAATGAGCAGTTCTTC,TRBV9,TRBD2,TRBJ2-1
CSASGAGDTQYF,TGCAGTGCTAGCGGTGCCGGTGATACGCAGTATTTT,TRBV20-1,-,TRBJ2-3
CASSEGGLAGGRGDTQYF,TGCGCCAGCAGCGAGGGAGGACTAGCGGGGGGCCGCGGAGATACGCAGTATTTT,TRBV5-1,TRBD2,TRBJ2-3
CSVEARGYGYTF,TGCAGCGTTGAAGCCAGGGGGTACGGCTACACCTTC,TRBV29-1,TRBD1,TRBJ1-2
CASSQDTSKAFF,TGTGCCAGCAGCCAAGACACGAGTAAAGCTTTCTTT,TRBV3-1,-,TRBJ1-1
CASSQEQGGYTEAFF,TGCGCCAGCAGCCAAGAACAGGGAGGGTACACTGAAGCTTTCTTT,TRBV4-3,-,TRBJ1-1
CSATGGVGNTIYF,TGCAGTGCTACGGGCGGGGTCGGAAACACCATATATTTT,TRBV20-1,-,TRBJ1-3
CSARAGGGGEKLFF,TGCAGTGCTAGAGCGGGGGGAGGTGGGGAAAAACTGTTTTTT,TRBV20-1,-,TRBJ1-4
CSVGYRVNLDTQYF,TGCAGCGTTGGTTACAGAGTTAACCTAGATACGCAGTATTTT,TRBV29-1,-,TRBJ2-3
CSVRQGARELFF,TGCAGCGTTCGACAGGGTGCCCGGGAGCTGTTTTTT,TRBV29-1,TRBD1,TRBJ2-2
CASSLGGLYNEQFF,TGTGCCAGCAGCTTGGGGGGACTGTACAATGAGCAGTTCTTC,TRBV5-1,-,TRBJ2-1
CSVGAGGPNEQFF,TGCAGCGTGGGAGCGGGGGGGCCGAATGAGCAGTTCTTC,TRBV29-1,TRBD2,TRBJ2-1
CSAPNARASGVFNYEQYF,TGCAGCGCCCCCAACGCCCGGGCTAGCGGGGTATTCAACTACGAGCAGTACTTC,TRBV29-1,TRBD2,TRBJ2-7
CSARGTVRTDTQYF,TGCAGCGCCCGGGGGACAGTCCGCACAGATACGCAGTATTTT,TRBV29-1,-,TRBJ2-3